The 32 T cell receptor beta chains reported below all come from one sample, sequenced in a study of cytomegalovirus exposure and HLA in healthy donors. Primers included in the PCR were 60 Vbeta and 13 Jbeta primers. TCRdb's table, derived via immunoSEQ multiplex PCR, lists solely in-frame clones and lacks some. In the table there are 120,000 or so clones, approximately 69% of which are singletons. The sequencing input was PBMCs. These receptors all stem from a woman aged 45 to 65 in good health and CMV-seropositive.

The J gene is TRBJ1-5, the V gene TRBV2, with 10 positions matching TRBD1. V dropped 4 bases and J dropped 6; count of bases not matched to a gene: 3. Germline-derived CDR1 and CDR2 are SNHLY and FYNNEI. This CDR3 has 14 amino acids. CDR3 protein: CASSGGQGGQPQHF. For the CDR3, the DNA is TGTGCCAGCAGTGGTGGACAGGGGGGTCAGCCCCAGCATTTT.

The rearrangement joins TRBV7-2 to TRBJ1-6; the D is unclear. Germline CDR1 is SGHTA and CDR2 is FQGNSA. V shed 3 bases and J shed 7 bases, with 10 bases lying between them. This CDR3 comprises 14 residues. The CDR3 loop is CASSFTLWNSPLHF. The CDR3 bases are TGTGCCAGCAGCTTTACTCTATGGAATTCACCCCTCCACTTT.

The chain carries TRBV29-1 and TRBJ2-7; TRBD2 is a possible D gene (6 bases). Trimming took off 6 bases at V and 6 bases at J, with 21 bases between the two ends. The CDR3 covers 14 residues. Germline CDR1 and CDR2: SQVTM and ANQGSEA. CDR3 in amino acids: CSVAEPTRKGEQYF. The CDR3 DNA sequence: TGCAGCGTCGCCGAGCCGACTAGAAAGGGCGAGCAGTACTTC.

The chain employs TRBV25-1 and TRBJ1-4; 7 positions match TRBD1. This CDR3 region has 14 residues. Trimming cost V 2 bases and J 10 bases; bases outside gene matches: 7. Germline V gene lookup returns CDR1 MGHDK and CDR2 SYGVNS. The CDR3 region has the DNA TGTGCCAGCAGTGAACGGGGGCAGGGGGTAAAACTGTTTTTT. Protein: CASSERGQGVKLFF. The variable domain in full, with the rest retrieved from reference TRBV25-1 and TRBJ1-4, is EADIYQTPRYLVIGTGKKITLECSQTMGHDKMYWYQQDPGMELHLIHYSYGVNSTEKGDLSSESTVSRIRTEHFPLTLESARPSHTSQYLCASSERGQGVKLFFGSGTQLSVL.

The table lists this clone with a few counts. V is TRBV2 and J is TRBJ1-5, with a weak D call TRBD1 (5 bases). The CDR3 contains 16 residues. CDR1 and CDR2 (germline): SNHLY, FYNNEI. V was shortened by 6 bases and J by 0 bases, with 15 bases between the two germline ends. The CDR3 here is CASSAGGTYSNQPQHF. The CDR3 DNA reads TGTGCCAGCAGCGCTGGGGGGACCTATAGCAATCAGCCCCAGCATTTT.

The chain uses TRBV15 and TRBJ1-2, with unresolved D. CDR3 length: 14 amino acids. V was cut by 3 bases and J by 3 bases, with 11 bases left in between. Germline V gives CDR1 LNHNV, CDR2 YYDKDF (reference sequence). CDR3 DNA: TGTGCCACCAGCAGGGGTGACTTGGACTATGGCTACACCTTC. It encodes CATSRGDLDYGYTF.

The chain uses TRBV5-5 and TRBJ1-2; maybe TRBD1 (6 bases). Germline CDR1 SGHKS, CDR2 YYEKEE (reference sequence). V lost 1 base and J 4 bases, leaving 17 bases between the germline ends. The CDR3 totals 16 residues. The CDR3 DNA follows: TGTGCCAGCAGCTTGTATTCTGGACAGACAGTCTATGGCTACACCTTC. Its protein is CASSLYSGQTVYGYTF.

This clone was recorded only once. The chain carries TRBV19 and TRBJ1-5; the D gene is possibly TRBD1 (6 bases). Trimming stripped 5 bases from V and 6 bases from J, with 17 bases between. Germline V lookup: CDR1 LNHDA, CDR2 SQIVND (reference sequence). The CDR3 sequence is 15 residues long. CDR3 in DNA: TGTGCCAGTAGTGGCCGCGAACAGGGCTCTCAGCCCCAGCATTTT. This gives the protein CASSGREQGSQPQHF.

This clone was detected once. The rearrangement joins TRBV19 to TRBJ2-5, with D uncertain. The V and J ends lost 4 bases and 0 bases respectively, with 6 bases between them. CDR3 size: 13 residues. Germline lookup yields CDR1 LNHDA and CDR2 SQIVND (reference sequence). CDR3 DNA: TGTGCCAGTAGTACTAGGAACCAAGAGACCCAGTACTTC. Amino acid sequence: CASSTRNQETQYF.

This chain connects TRBV29-1 to TRBJ2-1; TRBD1 is a possible D gene (5 bases). This CDR3 spans 12 amino acids. Trimming pared 4 bases from V and 7 bases from J, leaving 11 bases between. The germline V gene encodes CDR1 SQVTM and CDR2 ANQGSEA. For the CDR3, the DNA is TGCAGCGTTGGACTCCAGGGAAATGAGCAGTTCTTC. It specifies CSVGLQGNEQFF.

The chain carries TRBV14 and TRBJ2-5, with no clear D. CDR1 is SGHDN, CDR2 FVKESK, per germline. Between the trimmed V and J ends, which lost 1 base and 2 bases, there was a span of 2 bases. The CDR3 extends over 12 amino acids. The CDR3, as DNA: TGTGCCAGCAGCCAAGTACAAGAGACCCAGTACTTC. Protein product: CASSQVQETQYF.

This chain links TRBV18 with TRBJ2-2; 10 nucleotides agree with TRBD1. This CDR3 has 16 amino acids. Germline V gives CDR1 KGHSH, CDR2 LQKENI. V was pared by 3 bases and J by 1 base, with 2 bases of the junction left unmatched. The CDR3 reads CASSPRTGGNTGELFF. The CDR3 bases are TGTGCCAGCTCACCGAGGACAGGGGGGAACACCGGGGAGCTGTTTTTT.

V is TRBV27 and J is TRBJ2-1, with TRBD2 matching 8 bases. V shed 0 bases, J shed 1 base, and the junction held 2 bases outside the gene matches. The germline CDR1 and CDR2 sequences are MNHEY and SMNVEV (reference sequence). The CDR3 has 16 amino acids. The CDR3 DNA follows: TGTGCCAGCAGTTTATCATTAGCGGGGTCCTACAATGAGCAGTTCTTC. This translates into CASSLSLAGSYNEQFF.

The chain uses TRBV6-6 and TRBJ2-7, with D tentatively TRBD2 (5 bases). From germline, CDR1 is MNHNY and CDR2 SVGAGI (reference sequence). This CDR3 comprises 13 residues. The V end was cut by 5 bases, the J end by 7 bases, with 15 bases between. The CDR3 DNA is TGTGCCAGCAGTCCGGACGGTTCGGGAGAGCAGTACTTC. Translating it yields CASSPDGSGEQYF.

This chain joins TRBV14 and TRBJ2-7; D perhaps matches TRBD2 (6 bases). There are 14 residues in the CDR3. CDR1 and CDR2 from the germline V gene are SGHDN and FVKESK. Trimming shortened V by 1 base and J by 2 bases, and 9 bases separated the two germline ends. In nucleotides, the CDR3 is TGTGCCAGCAGCCAAGTTGCGGGGCCCTACGAGCAGTACTTC. Translating gives CASSQVAGPYEQYF.

The chain links TRBV30 to TRBJ1-1, with D tentatively TRBD1 (5 bases). Trimming cost V 3 bases and J 3 bases, with 8 bases left between them. Germline V CDR1 and CDR2: GTSNPN, SVGIG (reference sequence). The CDR3 runs 12 residues. The CDR3 loop reads CAWRGLDTEAFF. In nucleotides, the CDR3 is TGTGCCTGGAGGGGGCTCGACACTGAAGCTTTCTTT.

This clone has a single count. One junction end disagrees with the germline gene, perhaps due to a read error. The V and J genes are TRBV5-5 and TRBJ2-7; TRBD1 matches 8 bases. The CDR3 extends over 14 amino acids. Germline lookup yields CDR1 SGHKS and CDR2 YYEKEE (reference sequence). In DNA form, the CDR3 reads TGTGCCAACAGCTTGACGGACAGGGTCCACGAGCAGTACTTC. Its protein product is CANSLTDRVHEQYF.

This chain links TRBV5-4 with TRBJ1-2; tentative D call: TRBD1 (6 bases). This CDR3 region has 14 residues. In germline, CDR1 is SGHNT, CDR2 YYREEE (reference sequence). Trimming took off 5 bases at V and 4 bases at J, with 15 bases between the two ends. The CDR3 nucleotides are TGTGCCAGCAGATTCTCTGGGGGCGGCTATGGCTACACCTTC. As protein: CASRFSGGGYGYTF.

The chain joins TRBV6-6 to TRBJ2-7; tentatively, D is TRBD2 (5 bases). The CDR3 extends over 11 amino acids. V was cut by 9 bases and J by 5 bases, with 11 bases left in between. Germline values: CDR1 MNHNY, CDR2 SVGAGI (reference sequence). The CDR3 nucleotides are TGTGCCAGGAGACGAGGGAACGAGCAGTACTTC. It codes for CARRRGNEQYF.

The rearrangement uses TRBV10-1 and TRBJ2-6; TRBD1 is a possible D gene (6 bases). V gave up 4 bases and J gave up 0 bases, with 10 bases separating them. The CDR3 is 16 amino acids. Germline-derived CDR1 and CDR2 are WNHNN and SYGVQD (reference sequence). The CDR3 DNA reads as TGCGCCAGCAGTGGGGACACCAGCTCTGGGGCCAACGTCCTGACTTTC. As protein: CASSGDTSSGANVLTF.

The chain uses TRBV6-6 and TRBJ2-5; the D is unclear. The J call is in doubt because the DNA end fits TRBJ2-7 better. The CDR3 covers 12 residues. Germline V CDR1 and CDR2: MNHNY, SVGAGI (reference sequence). CDR3 sequence (DNA): TGTGCCAGCAGTTTGTCAGACTACGAGCAGTACTTC. This gives the protein CASSLSDYEQYF.

This clone was seen more than once but under ten times. The rearrangement links TRBV4-2 to TRBJ2-7; 7 bases align to TRBD2. V gave up 2 bases and J gave up 4 bases; unmatched junction bases: 2. The length of the CDR3 is 13 residues. CDR1 is LGHNA, CDR2 YNFKEQ, per germline. The CDR3 loop is CASSQYGGYEQYF. For the CDR3, the DNA is TGTGCCAGCAGCCAATACGGGGGGTACGAGCAGTACTTC.

This clone was observed a few times. The chain carries TRBV5-1 and TRBJ1-2, with D tentatively TRBD1 (5 bases). Germline CDR1 and CDR2: SGHRS and YFSETQ. The CDR3 is made up of 12 amino acids. The V end lost 7 bases, the J end lost 8 bases, and 15 bases lay between the germline ends. In DNA, the CDR3 is TGCGCCAGCGGGGGGGGGACGAGAGGCTACACCTTC. Protein product: CASGGGTRGYTF. Full variable domain (outside the CDR3, taken from reference TRBV5-1 and TRBJ1-2): KAGVTQTPRYLIKTRGQQVTLSCSPISGHRSVSWYQQTPGQGLQFLFEYFSETQRNKGNFPGRFSGRQFSNSRSEMNVSTLELGDSALYLCASGGGTRGYTFGSGTRLTVV.

This clone was seen a few times. This sample includes further DNA sequences coding for the same CDR3. This chain uses TRBV5-1 with TRBJ1-5; TRBD1 might be the D (6 bases). Germline loops: CDR1 SGHRS, CDR2 YFSETQ. CDR3 length: 14 residues. V lost 0 bases and J 5 bases, leaving 9 bases between the germline ends. CDR3 protein: CASSLDAGDQPQHF. In DNA, the CDR3 is TGCGCCAGCAGCTTGGATGCAGGGGATCAGCCCCAGCATTTT.

The chain combines TRBV4-3 with TRBJ1-2, with TRBD1 matching over 9 bases. CDR1 is LGHNA, CDR2 YSLEER, per germline. This CDR3 has 16 amino acids. Unmatched junction bases numbered 5, after V lost 0 bases and J lost 3 bases. The chain's CDR3 is CASSQEYRQGDYGYTF. CDR3 nucleotides: TGCGCCAGCAGCCAAGAGTATCGACAGGGGGACTATGGCTACACCTTC.

V and J are TRBV7-9 and TRBJ2-3, with D perhaps TRBD1 (6 bases). Trimming shortened V by 2 bases and J by 10 bases, and 16 bases separated the two germline ends. This CDR3 is built from 14 residues. The germline gives CDR1 SEHNR, CDR2 FQNEAQ (reference sequence). The CDR3, as DNA: TGTGCCAGCAGCTTACGGGACACCGCCCCCGCGCAGTATTTT. This encodes CASSLRDTAPAQYF.

The count of this clone is one. The chain employs TRBV7-8 and TRBJ1-4; 10 bases agree with TRBD1. Germline assignment: CDR1 SGHVS and CDR2 FQNEAQ. Trimming cost V 4 bases and J 7 bases; bases outside gene matches: 3. The CDR3 sequence is 14 residues long. CDR3 sequence (DNA): TGTGCCAGCAGCTGGGACAGGGGAGGTGAAAAACTGTTTTTT. Its translation is CASSWDRGGEKLFF. Supplemented by reference TRBV7-8 and TRBJ1-4, the full variable domain reads GAGVSQSPRYKVAKRGQDVALRCDPISGHVSLFWYQQALGQGPEFLTYFQNEAQLDKSGLPSDRFFAERPEGSVSTLKIQRTQQEDSAVYLCASSWDRGGEKLFFGSGTQLSVL.

There are a few counts of this clone. The chain couples TRBV29-1 to TRBJ2-7, with 8 bases matching TRBD1. CDR3 length equals 13 residues. After removal of 4 bases from V and 5 bases from J, the junction contained 7 bases not matched to a gene. The germline V gene encodes CDR1 SQVTM and CDR2 ANQGSEA. This CDR3 is CSVVGQGANEQYF. CDR3 DNA: TGCAGCGTTGTGGGTCAGGGGGCCAACGAGCAGTACTTC.

The chain recombines TRBV6-5 with TRBJ2-7; 9 bases fit TRBD2. Germline CDR1 and CDR2: MNHEY and SVGAGI. The V and J ends lost 6 bases and 5 bases, in that order; junction bases with no gene match: 8. The CDR3 spans 14 residues. The CDR3 bases are TGTGCCAGCAGATCGGGACTAGCAAGGGACGAGCAGTACTTC. Residues: CASRSGLARDEQYF.

This clone has only a few counts. V gene TRBV27 combines with J gene TRBJ2-5; TRBD2 matches at 7 bases. Germline-derived CDR1 and CDR2 are MNHEY and SMNVEV (reference sequence). The V and J ends lost 5 bases and 5 bases, in that order; junction bases with no gene match: 8. The CDR3 length is 14 residues. CDR3 protein: CASSHGGIAETQYF. The CDR3 DNA reads TGTGCCAGCAGTCACGGGGGGATCGCGGAGACCCAGTACTTC.

This chain links TRBV27 with TRBJ2-7; 10 bases are a match to TRBD1. Unmatched junction bases numbered 7, after V lost 6 bases and J lost 2 bases. CDR1 and CDR2 (germline): MNHEY, SMNVEV (reference sequence). The CDR3 has 15 amino acids. As DNA, the CDR3 is TGTGCCAGCAGCCCGCAAGGGACAGGGGCCTACGAGCAGTACTTC. Translating it yields CASSPQGTGAYEQYF.

This clone was seen a handful of times. The V call is TRBV5-6, the J call TRBJ2-5; 12 positions match TRBD2. This CDR3 has 17 amino acids. CDR1 is SGHDT, CDR2 YYEEEE, per germline. The junction had 9 bases not matched to a gene; V was cut back by 2 bases and J by 4 bases. CDR3: CASSFRLAGVFSETQYF. DNA of the CDR3: TGTGCCAGCAGCTTTAGACTAGCGGGAGTCTTTTCAGAGACCCAGTACTTC.